Presented here are 16 T cell receptor beta chains from one specimen sequenced in a study of tumor-infiltrating lymphocytes in primary liver carcinoma. Priming with a constant-region primer yielded TCR beta cDNA from about 510 ng total RNA. Sequencing libraries for TCR beta derived from three nested multiplex PCR rounds that used slightly modified ARM-PCR. Researchers ran the first two PCR rounds for about 11 cycles each with TRBV1-TRBV30 forward primers and a C-beta reverse primer. TCRdb reprocessed the multiplex PCR reads via MiXCR and lists one record per CDR3 protein. The sample gives about 310,000 distinct CDR3 sequences, around 50% of which show up once; approximately 15% is in the top ten. Germline DNA was also extracted, with blood RNA taken from unsorted whole blood. What was sequenced was peripheral blood. The receptors shown here come from a woman aged 25 to 39 with primary liver carcinoma and hepatitis B virus infection.

This CDR3 is CASSLAFQGTSEQYF. The CDR3 DNA follows: TGTGCCAGCAGCTTGGCGTTTCAGGGGACTAGTGAGCAGTACTTC. The V gene is TRBV5-4, the J gene TRBJ2-7, with TRBD2 matching over 8 bases. J lost 7 bases, V lost 0 bases, and 9 bases had no gene match. This CDR3 is 15 amino acids long. Per germline, CDR1 SGHNT and CDR2 YYREEE (reference sequence).

This clonotype came up a few times. J is TRBJ2-7 and V is TRBV7-8; 7 bases match TRBD2. CDR3 length equals 13 residues. Germline CDR1 and CDR2: SGHVS and FQNEAQ. Unmatched junction bases numbered 1, after V lost 3 bases and J lost 2 bases. Written as DNA, the CDR3 is TGTGCCAGCAGCTTTACTAGCGCCTACGAGCAGTACTTC. Translating gives CASSFTSAYEQYF.

The V and J genes are TRBV6-1 and TRBJ2-7; 8 nucleotides align to TRBD1. The V gene end was trimmed by 6 bases and the J gene end by 1 base; junction bases not matched to a gene: 8. The CDR3 spans 15 residues. The germline V gene has CDR1 MNHNS and CDR2 SASEGT. Here the CDR3 DNA reads TGTGCCAGCAGCCAAACCTGGACAGGGTCCTACGAGCAGTACTTC. Translating gives CASSQTWTGSYEQYF.

This clonotype was recorded many times. The gene calls are TRBV12-3 or TRBV12-4 and TRBJ2-7; D unresolved. This CDR3 has 14 amino acids. Trimming took off 6 bases at V and 0 bases at J, with 12 bases between the two ends. Here the CDR3 DNA reads TGTGCCAGCAGGTTCCTTGGTAGCTCCTACGAGCAGTACTTC. This codes for CASRFLGSSYEQYF.

In its sample, this clonotype was seen many times. The chain has TRBV30 and TRBJ2-1, with 9 bases that match TRBD2. V lost 2 bases and J lost 10; bases outside the gene matches: 9. This CDR3 spans 14 amino acids. Germline V gene sequence: CDR1 GTSNPN, CDR2 SVGIG (reference sequence). CDR3 nucleotide sequence: TGTGCCTGGAGTTCTAGCGGGGCACGGGGAGAGCAGTTCTTC. It encodes CAWSSSGARGEQFF.

The rearrangement joins TRBV5-6 to TRBJ2-7; 11 positions match TRBD2. With V trimmed by 4 bases and J by 1 base, 7 bases remained unmatched. In germline, CDR1 is SGHDT, CDR2 YYEEEE. CDR3 size: 16 residues. CDR3 region: CASSPILAGVSYEQYF. The DNA for the CDR3 is TGTGCCAGCAGCCCCATACTAGCGGGAGTTTCCTACGAGCAGTACTTC.

Of note for this clonotype: A much larger clone differs by one base, so this may be a read error. This chain connects TRBV29-1 to TRBJ2-5; either TRBD1 or TRBD2 may supply D (6 bases each). The CDR3 runs 13 residues. Germline-derived CDR1 and CDR2 are SQVTM and ANQGSEA. CDR3 loop: CSGKDRPGEAQKF. The CDR3, as DNA: TGCAGCGGGAAAGACAGGCCGGGGGAAGCTCAAAAGTTC.

As regards this clonotype: Because it lacks the conserved phenylalanine or tryptophan at the end, this CDR3 is likely a read error. V gene TRBV28 combines with J gene TRBJ2-6; TRBD1 aligns across 7 bases. The germline V gene has CDR1 MDHEN and CDR2 SYDVKM. This CDR3 region has 15 residues. V shed 4 bases and J 13 bases; nucleotides not matched to a gene: 13. DNA for the CDR3: TGTGCCAGCAGTTCGCCGGGACAGTCGTCTTGGGTCCTGACTTCC. It codes for CASSSPGQSSWVLTS.

A few counts support this clonotype. This chain connects TRBV6-1 to TRBJ1-4; 9 bases fit TRBD1. CDR1 is MNHNS, CDR2 SASEGT, per germline. The CDR3 has 15 residues. V gave up 2 bases and J gave up 7 bases; unmatched junction bases: 5. This chain's CDR3 is CASSELTGGAEKLFF. The CDR3 DNA reads as TGTGCCAGCAGTGAACTCACAGGGGGCGCTGAAAAACTGTTTTTT.

The genes are TRBV12-3 or TRBV12-4 and TRBJ2-1, with D uncertain. Trimming cost V 7 bases and J 5 bases, with 18 bases left between them. The CDR3 is made up of 15 amino acids. The CDR3 bases are TGTGCCAGCATTTCCGGTCGTGGCTTCCACAATGAGCAGTTCTTC. This gives the protein CASISGRGFHNEQFF.

A note on this clonotype: A much bigger clone sits one base away, suggesting this may be a read error. The V call is TRBV6-5, the J call TRBJ2-5, with 8 nucleotides matching TRBD2. Trimming cost V 8 bases and J 5 bases; bases outside gene matches: 13. The CDR3 consists of 15 residues. Germline V gene sequence: CDR1 MNHEY, CDR2 SVGAGI. CDR3 DNA: TGTGCCAGCGGAAAGACTAGCGTCAGCATCGAGACCCAGTACTTC. Protein product: CASGKTSVSIETQYF.

The CDR3 coding sequence is TGTGCCAGCAGCCCAAACCCATGGACAGGGCATAATTCACCCCTCCACTTT. Encoded protein: CASSPNPWTGHNSPLHF. This sequence joins TRBV13 and TRBJ1-6; 8 bases fit TRBD1. Trimming removed 5 bases from V and 5 bases from J; junction bases left unmatched: 11. In germline, CDR1 is PRHDT, CDR2 FYEKMQ (reference sequence). The CDR3 extends over 17 amino acids. The variable domain in full, with the rest retrieved from reference TRBV13 and TRBJ1-6, is AAGVIQSPRHLIKEKRETATLKCYPIPRHDTVYWYQQGPGQDPQFLISFYEKMQSDKGSIPDRFSAQQFSDYHSELNMSSLELGDSALYFCASSPNPWTGHNSPLHFGNGTRLTVT.

This clonotype has a handful of counts. This clone may be a read error of a much larger clone one base away. V gene TRBV12-3 or TRBV12-4 combines with J gene TRBJ1-1; perhaps TRBD1 as D (5 bases). V was cut by 3 bases and J by 11 bases, with 10 bases left in between. This CDR3 has 11 residues. CDR3 nucleotides: TGTGCCAGCAGTTTGACGGGACGGGCTTTCTTT. Amino acid sequence: CASSLTGRAFF.

The V gene is TRBV6-1, the J gene TRBJ2-1; 12 bases fit TRBD2. The V segment lost 4 bases and the J segment 6 bases; nucleotides outside the gene matches: 10. The CDR3 is 17 residues long. Germline CDR1 and CDR2: MNHNS and SASEGT. CDR3 sequence reads: CASSVPTSGRRSNEQFF. DNA for the CDR3: TGTGCCAGCAGTGTCCCGACTAGCGGGAGACGGAGCAATGAGCAGTTCTTC.

In its sample, this clonotype was seen a few times. V gene TRBV11-2 combines with J gene TRBJ2-7, with D perhaps matching TRBD2 (6 bases). The CDR3 covers 15 residues. V lost 8 bases and J lost 4, with 21 bases in between. CDR1 SGHAT and CDR2 FQNNGV come from the germline V gene. The CDR3 nucleotides are TGTGCCAGCGCCCCCACGGCAAGGGGAGGATACGAGCAGTACTTC. Its protein product is CASAPTARGGYEQYF.

A note on this clonotype: With a much larger clone just one base away, this may be a read error. The chain carries TRBV6-2 or TRBV6-3 and TRBJ2-7, with D possibly TRBD1 on 6 matching bases. This CDR3 has 16 amino acids. Germline lookup yields CDR1 MNHEY and CDR2 SVGEGT. The chain's CDR3 is CGSMSEPPGHSYEQYF. The CDR3 nucleotides are TGTGGCAGCATGTCCGAGCCCCCGGGACATTCCTACGAGCAGTACTTC.